This TCR beta chain was captured by sequencing in a study of cytotoxic CD8 clonotypes in ibrutinib-treated CLL. Study background: Response sampling occurred after a median about 12 months of treatment (range 6 to 36). Among the samples, the mean was about 270,000 productive templates and 85,000 to 95,000 productive rearrangements.

TCRdb's table, derived via immunoSEQ multiplex PCR, lists solely in-frame clones and lacks some. Seen here are some 200,000 clones, approximately 70% observed once, and the top ten hold approximately 6%. Trimming cost V 4 bases and J 4 bases, with 21 bases left between them. Germline CDR1 reads GTSNPN; CDR2 reads SVGIG (reference sequence). This CDR3 has 16 amino acids. The starting material was PBMCs, obtained after 12 months of ibrutinib treatment. The source of this sequence is a human donor with chronic lymphocytic leukemia. V and J are TRBV30 and TRBJ2-3; D possibly corresponds to TRBD2 (5 bases). CDR3 coding DNA: TGTGCCTGGACCAAATTACCGGGAACAACACCAGATACGCAGTATTTT. The encoded protein is CAWTKLPGTTPDTQYF. Full variable domain (outside the CDR3, taken from reference TRBV30 and TRBJ2-3): SQTIHQWPATLVQPVGSPLSLECTVEGTSNPNLYWYRQAAGRGLQLLFYSVGIGQISSEVPQNLSASRPQDRQFILSSKKLLLSDSGFYLCAWTKLPGTTPDTQYFGPGTRLTVL.